These 29 T cell receptor beta chains share one sample of origin, sequenced in a study of T cell responses to AZD1222 COVID-19 vaccine. Here immunoSEQ multiplex PCR was the method, and the copy in TCRdb shows in-frame clones only, minus some. The sample lists more than 95,000 clones, approximately 90% occurring once. The source was peripheral blood, collected on day 0 of AZD1222 vaccination. All receptors come from an adult in good health.

The chain has TRBV15 and TRBJ1-2, with D unclear. Per the germline V gene, CDR1 is LNHNV and CDR2 is YYDKDF (reference sequence). The CDR3 runs to 14 residues. The V gene lost 0 bases and the J gene lost 3 bases, with 8 bases spanning the gap. The CDR3 DNA follows: TGTGCCACCAGCAGAGATGGGGTGGACTATGGCTACACCTTC. Its translation is CATSRDGVDYGYTF.

The chain is built from TRBV10-3 and TRBJ2-5, with 7 bases identical to TRBD2. The CDR3 loop spans 13 amino acids. The germline gives CDR1 ENHRY, CDR2 SYGVKD. V gave up 7 bases and J gave up 2 bases; unmatched junction bases: 4. Here the CDR3 DNA reads TGTGCCATCACTCCGGGGGGACAAGAGACCCAGTACTTC. As protein: CAITPGGQETQYF.

This chain connects TRBV3-1 (or the pseudogene TRBV3-2) to TRBJ1-3; D is ambiguous. The germline V gene encodes CDR1 LGHDT and CDR2 YNNKEL (reference sequence). V lost 3 bases to trimming and J lost 4 bases, with 7 bases between them. CDR3 size: 13 residues. The CDR3 coding sequence is TGTGCCAGCAGCCAGGGCACGGGAAACACCATATATTTT. This encodes CASSQGTGNTIYF.

This chain links TRBV19 with TRBJ2-1, with 8 nucleotides matching TRBD2. CDR1 LNHDA and CDR2 SQIVND come from the germline V gene (reference sequence). The CDR3 spans 16 residues. The V and J ends lost 5 bases and 2 bases, in that order; junction bases with no gene match: 8. Written as DNA, the CDR3 is TGTGCCAGTAGTCGCCGAGAAGCGGGAGCCTACAATGAGCAGTTCTTC. Protein: CASSRREAGAYNEQFF.

V and J are TRBV6-2 or TRBV6-3 and TRBJ2-5; D remains ambiguous. V lost 0 bases, J lost 0 bases, and 8 bases lay in between. The V gene's germline CDR1 is MNHEY and CDR2 SVGEGT. The CDR3 consists of 15 residues. The CDR3, as DNA: TGTGCCAGCAGTTACTCCGAGAAGAACCAAGAGACCCAGTACTTC. Amino acid sequence: CASSYSEKNQETQYF.

This clone was detected only a few times. This sequence joins TRBV9 and TRBJ1-6, with D unclear. V shed 4 bases and J shed 7 bases, with 12 bases lying between them. The CDR3 length is 14 residues. The germline gives CDR1 SGDLS, CDR2 YYNGEE. The CDR3 is CASSIRRENSPLHF. The CDR3 DNA sequence: TGTGCCAGCAGCATCCGCCGGGAAAATTCACCCCTCCACTTT.

This clone was counted between two and nine times. V gene TRBV18 combines with J gene TRBJ2-4, with D possibly TRBD2 on 7 matching bases. Germline CDR1 KGHSH, CDR2 LQKENI. The CDR3 sequence is 15 residues long. Trimming pared 3 bases from V and 1 base from J, leaving 10 bases between. In DNA form, the CDR3 reads TGTGCCAGCTCACCCGGGGGGCAGGCCAAAAACATTCAGTACTTC. The encoded protein is CASSPGGQAKNIQYF.

In this sample, this clone turned up once. The chain uses TRBV6-5 and TRBJ2-2, with 9 bases matching TRBD1. Looked up from germline, CDR1 is MNHEY and CDR2 is SVGAGI. Trimming cost V 4 bases and J 5 bases; bases outside gene matches: 5. This CDR3 contains 15 residues. DNA for the CDR3: TGTGCCAGCAGTTCCGCCGGGACAGGGACCGGGGAGCTGTTTTTT. Its translation: CASSSAGTGTGELFF.

V and J are TRBV9 and TRBJ1-1; the D is unclear. Per the germline V gene, CDR1 is SGDLS and CDR2 is YYNGEE. This CDR3 is built from 15 residues. Between the trimmed V and J ends, which lost 4 bases and 2 bases, there was a span of 15 bases. This CDR3 reads CASSPQHSFNTEAFF. The CDR3 region has the DNA TGTGCCAGCAGCCCCCAGCACAGTTTTAACACTGAAGCTTTCTTT.

This chain uses TRBV29-1 with TRBJ1-6; TRBD1 agrees at 10 bases. CDR1 is SQVTM and CDR2 is ANQGSEA in the germline V gene. V dropped 6 bases and J dropped 5; count of bases not matched to a gene: 7. There are 15 residues in the CDR3. The CDR3 spells CSVATGTGDNSPLHF. CDR3 bases: TGCAGCGTCGCAACCGGGACAGGGGATAATTCACCCCTCCACTTT.

V usage is TRBV5-1 and J usage is TRBJ2-1, with D unresolved. V lost 4 bases and J 5 bases, leaving 10 bases between the germline ends. The CDR3 is 13 amino acids. In germline, CDR1 is SGHRS, CDR2 YFSETQ. The DNA for the CDR3 is TGCGCCAGCAGCGACGGCCCTAACAATGAGCAGTTCTTC. It codes for CASSDGPNNEQFF.

The CDR3 region is CASSLEGRKQFF. The CDR3 nucleotides read TGTGCCAGCAGCTTGGAGGGGCGGAAGCAGTTCTTC. The chain couples TRBV5-4 to TRBJ2-1; D perhaps matches TRBD1 (5 bases). The germline CDR1 and CDR2 sequences are SGHNT and YYREEE (reference sequence). The length of the CDR3 is 12 residues. V was trimmed by 0 bases and J by 11 bases, leaving 9 bases between them.

This chain connects TRBV5-1 to TRBJ1-4; perhaps TRBD1 as D (5 bases). From germline, CDR1 is SGHRS and CDR2 YFSETQ. The V end lost 3 bases, the J end lost 3 bases, and 15 bases lay between the germline ends. This CDR3 is 16 amino acids long. The CDR3 bases are TGCGCCAGCAGCTCGCGAGGTGGGGCCTCTAATGAAAAACTGTTTTTT. Its translation: CASSSRGGASNEKLFF. The whole variable domain, filled in from reference TRBV5-1 and TRBJ1-4, reads KAGVTQTPRYLIKTRGQQVTLSCSPISGHRSVSWYQQTPGQGLQFLFEYFSETQRNKGNFPGRFSGRQFSNSRSEMNVSTLELGDSALYLCASSSRGGASNEKLFFGSGTQLSVL.

The chain joins TRBV29-1 to TRBJ2-3; D is ambiguous. The V gene lost 0 bases and the J gene lost 0 bases, with 10 bases spanning the gap. The germline V gene encodes CDR1 SQVTM and CDR2 ANQGSEA. There are 15 residues in the CDR3. The CDR3 region has the DNA TGCAGCGTTGAAGACGCCGGAACTAGCACAGATACGCAGTATTTT. This codes for CSVEDAGTSTDTQYF.

The chain recombines TRBV6-5 with TRBJ2-1, with D possibly being TRBD1 (5 bases). The CDR3 loop spans 14 amino acids. CDR1 is MNHEY, CDR2 SVGAGI, per germline. The V and J ends lost 6 bases and 7 bases respectively, with 16 bases between them. Here the CDR3 DNA reads TGTGCCAGCAGGGACACGTCCCCCATTAATGAGCAGTTCTTC. Its protein is CASRDTSPINEQFF.

This clone was detected only once. This chain connects TRBV6-4 to TRBJ2-3, with D unresolved. The CDR3 runs 13 residues. Per the germline V gene, CDR1 is MRHNA and CDR2 is SNTAGT. The V end lost 3 bases, the J end lost 0 bases, and 4 bases lay between the germline ends. In DNA, the CDR3 is TGTGCCAGCAGTGAAGGGAGCACAGATACGCAGTATTTT. Translated: CASSEGSTDTQYF.

The rearrangement joins TRBV19 to TRBJ2-5; the match to TRBD2 covers 14 bases. This CDR3 has 17 amino acids. Germline V lookup: CDR1 LNHDA, CDR2 SQIVND (reference sequence). V dropped 5 bases and J dropped 5; count of bases not matched to a gene: 10. CDR3 coding DNA: TGTGCCAGTAGTGCACCCGGGACTAGCGGGAGCCTGGAGACCCAGTACTTC. It specifies CASSAPGTSGSLETQYF.

CDR3 loop: CASSLSGGDFGYGYTF. CDR3 coding DNA: TGCGCCAGCAGCTTGAGTGGGGGCGATTTTGGCTATGGCTACACCTTC. The chain couples TRBV5-1 to TRBJ1-2, with D possibly TRBD1 on 6 matching bases. The CDR3 is 16 amino acids. Trimming shortened V by 1 base and J by 4 bases, and 17 bases separated the two germline ends. Germline CDR1 and CDR2: SGHRS and YFSETQ. The whole variable domain, remainder taken from reference TRBV5-1 and TRBJ1-2, is KAGVTQTPRYLIKTRGQQVTLSCSPISGHRSVSWYQQTPGQGLQFLFEYFSETQRNKGNFPGRFSGRQFSNSRSEMNVSTLELGDSALYLCASSLSGGDFGYGYTFGSGTRLTVV.

V is TRBV9 and J is TRBJ1-2; unclear D gene. This CDR3 region has 14 residues. The V end was cut by 0 bases, the J end by 2 bases, with 8 bases between. Germline V lookup: CDR1 SGDLS, CDR2 YYNGEE. The DNA for the CDR3 is TGTGCCAGCAGCGTAGGTTCTGGCAACTATGGCTACACCTTC. It encodes CASSVGSGNYGYTF.

The V call is TRBV2, the J call TRBJ1-1, with D possibly being TRBD1 (5 bases). The germline V and J ends were trimmed by 4 bases and 0 bases, with 15 bases remaining between them. The CDR3 spans 16 residues. The germline CDR1 and CDR2 sequences are SNHLY and FYNNEI. CDR3 loop: CASSVTRQNMNTEAFF. The DNA of the CDR3 is TGTGCCAGCAGTGTAACGAGACAGAACATGAACACTGAAGCTTTCTTT.

The chain carries TRBV4-3 and TRBJ2-7; 8 nucleotides agree with TRBD1. V lost 4 bases and J lost 0; bases outside the gene matches: 5. The CDR3 sequence is 15 residues long. Germline V CDR1 and CDR2: LGHNA, YSLEER. This chain's CDR3 is CASSPNQGASYEQYF. The CDR3 nucleotides read TGCGCCAGCAGCCCTAACCAGGGGGCCTCCTACGAGCAGTACTTC.

This clone occurred once. The gene calls are TRBV11-2 and TRBJ1-3; the D is unclear. The CDR3 has 17 amino acids. The V and J ends lost 2 bases and 0 bases respectively, with 14 bases between them. From germline, CDR1 is SGHAT and CDR2 FQNNGV. As DNA, the CDR3 is TGTGCCAGCAGCTTATCCCACCGTGTCCACTCTGGAAACACCATATATTTT. Translating it yields CASSLSHRVHSGNTIYF.

The chain has TRBV7-3 and TRBJ1-5; no reliable D call. CDR3 length: 15 residues. V lost 4 bases and J 0 bases, leaving 10 bases between the germline ends. Germline-derived CDR1 and CDR2 are SGHTA and FQGTGA. CDR3 sequence: CASSYPGYSNQPQHF. CDR3 bases: TGTGCCAGCAGCTATCCGGGGTATAGCAATCAGCCCCAGCATTTT.

The V gene is TRBV7-6, the J gene TRBJ1-5, with TRBD1 as a possible D gene (5 bases). The CDR3 covers 15 residues. V was trimmed by 2 bases and J by 6 bases, leaving 14 bases between them. Germline-derived CDR1 and CDR2 are SGHVS and FNYEAQ. CDR3 in DNA: TGTGCCAGCAGCTTAAGAGGGGATCATAGTCAGCCCCAGCATTTT. Amino acid sequence: CASSLRGDHSQPQHF.

The genes are TRBV4-3 and TRBJ2-1, with D uncertain. The germline gives CDR1 LGHNA, CDR2 YSLEER. V dropped 0 bases and J dropped 7 bases, with 7 bases sitting between them. The CDR3 runs to 13 residues. The CDR3 reads CASSQDELNEQFF. As DNA, the CDR3 is TGCGCCAGCAGCCAAGATGAGCTTAATGAGCAGTTCTTC.

As for this clone: The same CDR3 arises from other DNA sequences in this sample as well. This sequence joins TRBV7-9 and TRBJ1-5, with D tentatively TRBD1 (5 bases). V gave up 3 bases and J gave up 3 bases, with 12 bases separating them. Germline V gene lookup returns CDR1 SEHNR and CDR2 FQNEAQ (reference sequence). The CDR3 is 15 residues long. CDR3 coding DNA: TGTGCCAGCAGCTTGGGACCGGGTTTCAATCAGCCCCAGCATTTT. Its translation is CASSLGPGFNQPQHF.

V and J are TRBV15 and TRBJ2-1; D may correspond to TRBD1 or TRBD2 (5 bases each). Per germline, CDR1 LNHNV and CDR2 YYDKDF (reference sequence). Trimming removed 1 base at V and 7 bases at J, with 11 bases between. This CDR3 contains 14 residues. DNA for the CDR3: TGTGCCACCAGCAGAGGGGACCCGAGGAATGAGCAGTTCTTC. As protein: CATSRGDPRNEQFF. Combining the CDR3 with reference TRBV15 and TRBJ2-1 gives the whole variable domain DAMVIQNPRYQVTQFGKPVTLSCSQTLNHNVMYWYQQKSSQAPKLLFHYYDKDFNNEADTPDNFQSRRPNTSFCFLDIRSPGLGDTAMYLCATSRGDPRNEQFFGPGTRLTVL.

This chain links TRBV19 with TRBJ2-1, with 10 bases fitting TRBD2. Trimming at V came to 4 bases and at J to 7 bases, leaving 7 bases not matched to a gene. The CDR3 totals 15 residues. The V gene's germline CDR1 is LNHDA and CDR2 SQIVND (reference sequence). The CDR3 region is CASSSTSGDLNEQFF. The CDR3 DNA is TGTGCCAGTAGTAGCACTAGCGGGGACCTTAATGAGCAGTTCTTC.

The chain couples TRBV28 to TRBJ1-4; no clear D gene. V was clipped by 3 bases and J by 1 base, with 12 bases between them. In germline, CDR1 is MDHEN, CDR2 SYDVKM. This CDR3 spans 16 amino acids. The CDR3 sequence: CASSLTPPGTNEKLFF. The CDR3 nucleotides are TGTGCCAGCAGTTTGACCCCCCCCGGAACTAATGAAAAACTGTTTTTT. Full variable domain (rest looked up from reference TRBV28 and TRBJ1-4): DVKVTQSSRYLVKRTGEKVFLECVQDMDHENMFWYRQDPGLGLRLIYFSYDVKMKEKGDIPEGYSVSREKKERFSLILESASTNQTSMYLCASSLTPPGTNEKLFFGSGTQLSVL.